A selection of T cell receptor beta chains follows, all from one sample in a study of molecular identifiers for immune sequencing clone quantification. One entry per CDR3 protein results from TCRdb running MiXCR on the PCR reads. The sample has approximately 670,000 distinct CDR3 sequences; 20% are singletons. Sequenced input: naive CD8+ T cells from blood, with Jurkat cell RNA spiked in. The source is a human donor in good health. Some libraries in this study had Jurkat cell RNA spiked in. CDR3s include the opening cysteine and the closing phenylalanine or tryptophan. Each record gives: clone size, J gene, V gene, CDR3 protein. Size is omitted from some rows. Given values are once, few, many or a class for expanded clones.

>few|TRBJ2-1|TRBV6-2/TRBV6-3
CASNPREGAYNEQFF
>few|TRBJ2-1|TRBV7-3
CASSLLAESYNEQFF
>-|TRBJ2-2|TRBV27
CASRVGTSGRTGELFF
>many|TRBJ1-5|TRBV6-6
CASSYPAPLWNQPQHF
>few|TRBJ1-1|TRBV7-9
CASSSAQGGYSTEAFF
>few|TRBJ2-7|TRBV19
CASSRGTGGRSLSYEQYF
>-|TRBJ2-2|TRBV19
CASSAGAGTGELFF
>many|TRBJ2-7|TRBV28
CASRERGSYEQYF
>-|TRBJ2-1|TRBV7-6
CASSLGSSGYNEQFF
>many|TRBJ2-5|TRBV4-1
CASSQDRQGQETQYF
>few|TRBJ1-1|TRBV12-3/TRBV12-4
CASSLVRETAFF
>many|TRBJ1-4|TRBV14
CASSSYGPATNEKLFF
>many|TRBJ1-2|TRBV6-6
CASSYGATNYGYTF
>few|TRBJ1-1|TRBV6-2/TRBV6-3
CASSYTGFPEAFF
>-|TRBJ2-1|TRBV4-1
CASSQVWFKGNKQFF
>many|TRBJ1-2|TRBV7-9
CASSLEGADGYTF
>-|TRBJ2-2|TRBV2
CASSIDRGSTGELFF
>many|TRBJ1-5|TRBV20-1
CSARDLGRDQPQHF
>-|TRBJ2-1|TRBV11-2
CASSSGLEPIGEQFF
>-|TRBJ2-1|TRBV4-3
CASSQHSGRYNEQFF
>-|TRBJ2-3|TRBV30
CAWGPGTADTQYF
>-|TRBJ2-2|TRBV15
CATSRESGPGELFF
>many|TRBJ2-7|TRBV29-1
CSVDSMGGYEQYF
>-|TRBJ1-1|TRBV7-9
CASGLSKGSQHTEAFF
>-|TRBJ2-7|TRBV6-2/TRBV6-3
CASSTTSGGHYEQYF
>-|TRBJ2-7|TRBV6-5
CASSYLGEGYEQYF
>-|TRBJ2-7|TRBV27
CASNLTSGADEQYF
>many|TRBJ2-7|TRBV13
CASSRGTGIHEQYF
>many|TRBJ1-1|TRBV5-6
CASSPVGAEAFF
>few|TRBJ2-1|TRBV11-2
CASSLGLAGVRLNEQFF
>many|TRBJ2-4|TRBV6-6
CASSYPPGRDVDKNIQYF
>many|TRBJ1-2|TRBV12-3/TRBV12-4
CASSPGGVGYGYTF
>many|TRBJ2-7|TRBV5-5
CASSPGSLGYEQYF
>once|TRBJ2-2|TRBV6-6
CASGIGQGNTGEQFF
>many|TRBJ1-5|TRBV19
CASSTSTGVEPQHF
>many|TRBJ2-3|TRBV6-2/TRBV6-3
CASTRDRDHTDTQYF
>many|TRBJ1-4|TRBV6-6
CASSYDSNEKLFF
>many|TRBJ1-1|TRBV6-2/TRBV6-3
CASSIRTGMTEAFF
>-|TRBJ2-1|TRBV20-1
CSARDPTGTSVNEQFF
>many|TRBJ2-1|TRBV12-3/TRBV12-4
CASSSLAAAEQFF
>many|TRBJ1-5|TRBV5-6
CASSLSNSNQPQHF
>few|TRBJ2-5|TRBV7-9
CASSSLAGGTQETQYF
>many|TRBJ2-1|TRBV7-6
CASSLADRQVQFF
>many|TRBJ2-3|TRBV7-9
CASSLTRNLYTDTQYF
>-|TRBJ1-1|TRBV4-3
CASCQAGGVNIEAFF
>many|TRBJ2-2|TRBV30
CAWSVSGVGELFF
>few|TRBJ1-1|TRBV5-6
CASSLVGDSTSNTEAFF